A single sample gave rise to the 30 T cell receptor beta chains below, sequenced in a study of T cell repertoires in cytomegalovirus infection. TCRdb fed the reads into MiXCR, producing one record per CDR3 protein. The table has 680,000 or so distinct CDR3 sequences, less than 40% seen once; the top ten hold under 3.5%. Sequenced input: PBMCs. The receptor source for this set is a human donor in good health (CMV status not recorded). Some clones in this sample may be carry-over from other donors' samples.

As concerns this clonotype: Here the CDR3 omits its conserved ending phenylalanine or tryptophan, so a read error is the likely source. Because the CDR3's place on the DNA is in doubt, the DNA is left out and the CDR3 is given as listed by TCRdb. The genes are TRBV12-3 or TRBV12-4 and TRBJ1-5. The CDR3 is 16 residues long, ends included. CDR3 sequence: CASILAPGVLNQPPHL.

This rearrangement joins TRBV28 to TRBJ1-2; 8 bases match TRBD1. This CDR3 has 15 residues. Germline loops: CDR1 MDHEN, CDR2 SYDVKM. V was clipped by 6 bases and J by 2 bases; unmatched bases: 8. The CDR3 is CASSSRGDRNYGYTF. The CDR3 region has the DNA TGTGCCAGCAGCTCAAGGGGGGACAGGAACTATGGCTACACCTTC.

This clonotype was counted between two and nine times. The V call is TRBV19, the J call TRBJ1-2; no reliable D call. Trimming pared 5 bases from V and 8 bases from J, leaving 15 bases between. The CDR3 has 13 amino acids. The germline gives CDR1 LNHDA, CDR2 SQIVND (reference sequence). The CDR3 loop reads CASSYPSLGGYTF. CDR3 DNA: TGTGCCAGTAGTTATCCTTCTCTCGGGGGCTACACCTTC.

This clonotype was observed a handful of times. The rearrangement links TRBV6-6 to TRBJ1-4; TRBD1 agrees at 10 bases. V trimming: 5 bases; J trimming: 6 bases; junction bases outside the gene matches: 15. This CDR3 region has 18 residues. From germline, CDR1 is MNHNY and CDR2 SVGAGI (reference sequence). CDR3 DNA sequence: TGTGCCAGCAGTGTTACGGACAGGGGGAAGGACAGGGATGAAAAACTGTTTTTT. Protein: CASSVTDRGKDRDEKLFF.

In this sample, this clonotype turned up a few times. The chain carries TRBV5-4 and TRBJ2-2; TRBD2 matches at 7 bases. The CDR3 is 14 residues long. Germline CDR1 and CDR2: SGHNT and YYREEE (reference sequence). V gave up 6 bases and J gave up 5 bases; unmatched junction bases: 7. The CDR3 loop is CASTFLGGTGELFF. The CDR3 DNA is TGTGCCAGCACCTTCCTCGGGGGGACCGGGGAGCTGTTTTTT.

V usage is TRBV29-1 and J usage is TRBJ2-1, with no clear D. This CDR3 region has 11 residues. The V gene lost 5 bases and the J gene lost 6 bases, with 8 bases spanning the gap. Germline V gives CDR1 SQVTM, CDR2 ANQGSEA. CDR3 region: CSVHPGNEQFF. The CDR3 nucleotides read TGCAGCGTTCATCCAGGCAATGAGCAGTTCTTC.

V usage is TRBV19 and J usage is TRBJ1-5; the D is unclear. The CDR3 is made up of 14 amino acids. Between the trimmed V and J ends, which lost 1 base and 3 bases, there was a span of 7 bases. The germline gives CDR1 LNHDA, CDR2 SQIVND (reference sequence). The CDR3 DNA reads TGTGCCAGTAGTATAGGTGGTCACAATCAGCCCCAGCATTTT. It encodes CASSIGGHNQPQHF.

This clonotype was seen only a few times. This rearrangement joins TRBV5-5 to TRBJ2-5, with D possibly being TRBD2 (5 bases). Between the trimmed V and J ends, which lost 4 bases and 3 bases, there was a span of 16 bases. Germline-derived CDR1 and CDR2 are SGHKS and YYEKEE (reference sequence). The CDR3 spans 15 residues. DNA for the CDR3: TGTGCCAGCAGCCGCGCGGGCAACGGAAAAGAGACCCAGTACTTC. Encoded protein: CASSRAGNGKETQYF.

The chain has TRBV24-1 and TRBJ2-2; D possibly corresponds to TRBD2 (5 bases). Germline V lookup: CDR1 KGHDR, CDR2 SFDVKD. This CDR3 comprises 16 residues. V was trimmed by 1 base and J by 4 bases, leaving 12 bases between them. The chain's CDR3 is CATSDFEGLGTGELFF. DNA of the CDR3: TGTGCCACCAGTGATTTTGAGGGCCTCGGCACCGGGGAGCTGTTTTTT.

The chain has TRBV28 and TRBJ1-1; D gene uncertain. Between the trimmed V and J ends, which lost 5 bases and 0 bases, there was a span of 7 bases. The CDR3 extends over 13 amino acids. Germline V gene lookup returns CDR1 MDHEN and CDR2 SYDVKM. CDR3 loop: CASSQVLNTEAFF. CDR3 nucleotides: TGTGCCAGCAGTCAAGTATTGAACACTGAAGCTTTCTTT.

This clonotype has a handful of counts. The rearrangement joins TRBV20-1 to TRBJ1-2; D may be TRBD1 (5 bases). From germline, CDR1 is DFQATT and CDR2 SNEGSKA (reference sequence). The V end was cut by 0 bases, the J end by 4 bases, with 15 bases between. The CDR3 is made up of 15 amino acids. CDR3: CSARDLRGGSYGYTF. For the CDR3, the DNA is TGCAGTGCTAGAGATCTCCGGGGGGGATCCTATGGCTACACCTTC.

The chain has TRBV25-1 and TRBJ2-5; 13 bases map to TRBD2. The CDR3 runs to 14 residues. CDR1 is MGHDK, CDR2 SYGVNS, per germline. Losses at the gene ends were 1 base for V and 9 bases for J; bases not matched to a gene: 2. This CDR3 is CASSEFTSGRAQYF. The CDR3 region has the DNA TGTGCCAGCAGTGAATTCACTAGCGGGAGGGCCCAGTACTTC.

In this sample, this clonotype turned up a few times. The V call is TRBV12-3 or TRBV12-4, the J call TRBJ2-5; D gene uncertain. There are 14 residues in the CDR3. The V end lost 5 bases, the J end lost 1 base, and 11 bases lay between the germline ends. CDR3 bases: TGTGCCAGCAGTCCCCCGCTGGCCCAAGAGACCCAGTACTTC. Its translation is CASSPPLAQETQYF.

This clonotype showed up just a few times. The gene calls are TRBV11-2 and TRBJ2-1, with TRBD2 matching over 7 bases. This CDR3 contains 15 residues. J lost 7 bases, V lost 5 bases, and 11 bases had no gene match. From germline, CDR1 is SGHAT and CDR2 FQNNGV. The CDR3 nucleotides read TGTGCCAGCAGCGCCACTTTGGGGGGGTGGAATGAGCAGTTCTTC. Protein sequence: CASSATLGGWNEQFF.

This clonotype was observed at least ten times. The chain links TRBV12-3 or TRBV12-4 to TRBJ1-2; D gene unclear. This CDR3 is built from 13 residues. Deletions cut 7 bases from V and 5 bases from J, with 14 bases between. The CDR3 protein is CASTPGPPYGYTF. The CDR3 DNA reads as TGTGCCAGCACCCCGGGCCCGCCTTATGGCTACACCTTC.

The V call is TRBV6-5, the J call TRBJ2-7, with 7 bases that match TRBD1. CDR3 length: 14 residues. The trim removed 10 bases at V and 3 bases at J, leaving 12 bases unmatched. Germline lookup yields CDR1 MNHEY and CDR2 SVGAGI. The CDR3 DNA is TGTGCCACCAAGCAGAACAGGGGAGTCTACGAGCAGTACTTC. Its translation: CATKQNRGVYEQYF.

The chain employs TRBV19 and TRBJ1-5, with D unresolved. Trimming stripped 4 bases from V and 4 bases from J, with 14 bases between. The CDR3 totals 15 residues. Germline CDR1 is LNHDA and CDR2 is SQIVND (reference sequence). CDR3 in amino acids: CASSSVGLGNQPQHF. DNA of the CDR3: TGTGCCAGTAGTAGCGTCGGTCTAGGGAATCAGCCCCAGCATTTT.

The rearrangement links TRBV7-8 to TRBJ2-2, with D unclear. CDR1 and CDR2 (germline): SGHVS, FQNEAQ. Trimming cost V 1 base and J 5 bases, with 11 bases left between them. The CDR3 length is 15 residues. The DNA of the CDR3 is TGTGCCAGCAGCTTAGTTCCCCGCTCGACCGGGGAGCTGTTTTTT. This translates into CASSLVPRSTGELFF. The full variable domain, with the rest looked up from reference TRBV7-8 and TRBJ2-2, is GAGVSQSPRYKVAKRGQDVALRCDPISGHVSLFWYQQALGQGPEFLTYFQNEAQLDKSGLPSDRFFAERPEGSVSTLKIQRTQQEDSAVYLCASSLVPRSTGELFFGEGSRLTVL.

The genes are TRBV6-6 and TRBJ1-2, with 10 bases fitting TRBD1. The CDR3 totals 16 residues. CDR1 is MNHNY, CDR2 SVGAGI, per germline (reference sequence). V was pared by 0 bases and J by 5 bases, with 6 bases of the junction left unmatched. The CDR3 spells CASSYSIRQGAYGYTF. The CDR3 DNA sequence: TGTGCCAGCAGTTACTCGATTCGACAGGGGGCGTATGGCTACACCTTC.

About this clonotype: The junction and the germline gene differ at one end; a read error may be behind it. The CDR3 loop reads CSASLDYDQYF. The CDR3 DNA is TGCAGTGCTAGTCTAGATTACGATCAGTACTTC. V usage is TRBV20-1 and J usage is TRBJ2-7, with D unresolved. Germline-derived CDR1 and CDR2 are DFQATT and SNEGSKA (reference sequence). The CDR3 has 11 residues.

The CDR3, as DNA: TGTGCCATCAGTGGTCCCCGACAAGAGACCCAGTACTTC. It encodes CAISGPRQETQYF. The rearrangement links TRBV10-3 to TRBJ2-5, with D unclear. The CDR3 extends over 13 amino acids. Trimming took off 4 bases at V and 2 bases at J, with 8 bases between the two ends. The V gene's germline CDR1 is ENHRY and CDR2 SYGVKD.

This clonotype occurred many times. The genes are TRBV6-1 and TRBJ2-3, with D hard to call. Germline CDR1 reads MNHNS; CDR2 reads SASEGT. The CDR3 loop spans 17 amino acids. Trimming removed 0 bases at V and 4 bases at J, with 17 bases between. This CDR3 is CASSEAPIVTGADTQYF. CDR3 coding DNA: TGTGCCAGCAGTGAAGCTCCGATTGTGACTGGCGCAGATACGCAGTATTTT.

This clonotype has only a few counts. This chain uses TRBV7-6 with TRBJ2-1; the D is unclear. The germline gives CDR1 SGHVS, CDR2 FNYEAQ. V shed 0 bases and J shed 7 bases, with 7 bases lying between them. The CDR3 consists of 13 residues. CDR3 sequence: CASSLASTNEQFF. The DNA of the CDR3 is TGTGCCAGCAGCTTAGCCAGCACAAATGAGCAGTTCTTC.

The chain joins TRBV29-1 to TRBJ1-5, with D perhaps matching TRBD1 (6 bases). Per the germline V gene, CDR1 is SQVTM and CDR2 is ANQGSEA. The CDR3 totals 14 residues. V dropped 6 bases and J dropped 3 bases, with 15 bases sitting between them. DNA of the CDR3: TGCAGCGTGGGGGCCGCGGGAACCAATCAGCCCCAGCATTTT. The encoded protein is CSVGAAGTNQPQHF.

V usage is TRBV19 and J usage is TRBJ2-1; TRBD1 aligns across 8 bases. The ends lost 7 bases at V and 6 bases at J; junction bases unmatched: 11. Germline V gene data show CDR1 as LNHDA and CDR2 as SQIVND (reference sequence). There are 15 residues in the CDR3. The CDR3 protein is CASIIRGPLGNEQFF. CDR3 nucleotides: TGTGCCAGTATTATCAGGGGGCCTTTGGGCAATGAGCAGTTCTTC.

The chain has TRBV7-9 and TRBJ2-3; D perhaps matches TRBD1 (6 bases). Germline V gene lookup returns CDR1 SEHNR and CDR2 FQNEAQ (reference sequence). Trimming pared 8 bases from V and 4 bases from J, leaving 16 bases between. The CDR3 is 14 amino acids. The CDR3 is CASELQGISDTQYF. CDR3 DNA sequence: TGTGCCAGCGAACTGCAGGGGATCTCAGATACGCAGTATTTT.

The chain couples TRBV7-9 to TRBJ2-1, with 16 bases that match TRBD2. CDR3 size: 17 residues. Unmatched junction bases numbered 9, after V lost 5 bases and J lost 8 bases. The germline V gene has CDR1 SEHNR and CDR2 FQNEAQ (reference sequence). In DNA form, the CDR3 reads TGTGCCAGCAGCCCGGGACTAGCGGGAGGGCTGGACGATGAGCAGTTCTTC. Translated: CASSPGLAGGLDDEQFF.

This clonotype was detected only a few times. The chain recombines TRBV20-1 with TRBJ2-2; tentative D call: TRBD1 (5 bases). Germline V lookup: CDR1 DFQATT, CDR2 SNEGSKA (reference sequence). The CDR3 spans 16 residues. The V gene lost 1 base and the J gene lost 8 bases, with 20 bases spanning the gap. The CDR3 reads CSARVPSVGPRGELFF. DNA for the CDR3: TGCAGTGCTAGAGTCCCGAGCGTGGGGCCGAGGGGGGAGCTGTTTTTT.

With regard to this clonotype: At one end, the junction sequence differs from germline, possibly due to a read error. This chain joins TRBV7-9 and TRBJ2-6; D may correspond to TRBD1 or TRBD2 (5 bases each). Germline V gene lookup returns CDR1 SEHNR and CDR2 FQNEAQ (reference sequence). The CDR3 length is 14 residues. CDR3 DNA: TGTGCCATCAGCTTGGCCCGGGGCAGTAACGTCCTGACTTTC. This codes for CAISLARGSNVLTF.

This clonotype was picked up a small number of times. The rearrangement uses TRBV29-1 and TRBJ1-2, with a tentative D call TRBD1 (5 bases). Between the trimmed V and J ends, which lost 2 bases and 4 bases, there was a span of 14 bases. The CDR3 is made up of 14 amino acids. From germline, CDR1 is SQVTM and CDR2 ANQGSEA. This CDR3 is CSVELGYRTYGYTF. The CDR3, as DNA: TGCAGCGTTGAACTCGGGTACAGGACCTATGGCTACACCTTC.